This T cell receptor beta chain appears in the sequencing data of a study of radiotherapy plus CTLA-4 blockade in lung cancer. Study observations and caveats: Response was reportedly best predicted by early blood T cell clone dynamics, with interferon-beta.

The method was immunoSEQ multiplex PCR; TCRdb's version includes in-frame clones alone and lacks a portion of them. The data hold more than 30,000 clones, with 75% to 90% observed a single time. Remarks on this clone: Its cognate antigen is unknown.

With 11 bases clipped from V and 5 bases from J, the junction kept 9 bases outside the gene matches. Germline assignment: CDR1 MNHNS and CDR2 SASEGT. The CDR3 contains 13 residues. This rearrangement joins TRBV6-1 to TRBJ2-3; 8 bases are a match to TRBD2. This sequence was found in a human donor with non-small cell lung cancer that progressed on radiotherapy plus ipilimumab. The specimen comprised peripheral blood, sampled from a patient treated with radiotherapy plus ipilimumab. CDR3 sequence (DNA): TGTGCCTGCTGTGGCGGGGGGAAAGATACGCAGTATTTT. Translation: CACCGGGKDTQYF.